Included here is one T cell receptor beta chain sequence, with context. Its specificity is unknown. The read comes to an end 3 residues before the CDR3 does, leaving the germline J gene to fill in the end. The sample is drawn from a study of T cells in women clearing cervical HPV infection. Method: immunoSEQ multiplex PCR; TCRdb's copy keeps in-frame clones and lacks some. Its clone listing holds about 46,000 clones. CDR1 and CDR2 (germline): MNHEY, SVGEGT. Trimming left V 5 bases short and J 9 bases short, with 17 bases between. This CDR3 contains 14 residues. Study-wide points: CIN3+ cases had significantly higher TCR richness than controls; evenness did not differ.

The sequenced sample was blood buffy coat. The chain employs TRBV6-2 or TRBV6-3 and TRBJ1-5; a weak D match, TRBD1 (5 bases). The origin of this receptor is a woman between 18 and 75 years old with a cervical HPV16 infection that either progressed to CIN3+ or cleared (not recorded which). The sequenced part of the CDR3 DNA is TGTGCCAGCAGTGGGGGGACGGCCCCTCGGCCC. Protein sequence: CASSGGTAPRP. The full CDR3 is CASSGGTAPRPQHF.